This T cell receptor (beta chain) is from a study of T cell changes during pregnancy in multiple sclerosis. Repertoires were generated with immunoSEQ multiplex PCR, while TCRdb's copy carries only in-frame clones and drops some. This sample has tens of thousands of clones; roughly 90% occur once, and the top ten carry 0.64%. The germline gives CDR1 SNHLY, CDR2 FYNNEI. CDR3 length equals 14 residues. Unmatched junction bases numbered 5, after V lost 6 bases and J lost 5 bases. Sequenced here: CD4+ T cells from peripheral blood mononuclear cells, sampled after pregnancy. This clonotype originated in a female donor with multiple sclerosis, enrolled in a pregnancy study. The chain links TRBV2 to TRBJ2-7; 12 positions match TRBD1. As DNA, the CDR3 is TGTGCCAGCAGGGGGACAGGGGGCCACCACGAGCAGTACTTC. Amino acid sequence: CASRGTGGHHEQYF.